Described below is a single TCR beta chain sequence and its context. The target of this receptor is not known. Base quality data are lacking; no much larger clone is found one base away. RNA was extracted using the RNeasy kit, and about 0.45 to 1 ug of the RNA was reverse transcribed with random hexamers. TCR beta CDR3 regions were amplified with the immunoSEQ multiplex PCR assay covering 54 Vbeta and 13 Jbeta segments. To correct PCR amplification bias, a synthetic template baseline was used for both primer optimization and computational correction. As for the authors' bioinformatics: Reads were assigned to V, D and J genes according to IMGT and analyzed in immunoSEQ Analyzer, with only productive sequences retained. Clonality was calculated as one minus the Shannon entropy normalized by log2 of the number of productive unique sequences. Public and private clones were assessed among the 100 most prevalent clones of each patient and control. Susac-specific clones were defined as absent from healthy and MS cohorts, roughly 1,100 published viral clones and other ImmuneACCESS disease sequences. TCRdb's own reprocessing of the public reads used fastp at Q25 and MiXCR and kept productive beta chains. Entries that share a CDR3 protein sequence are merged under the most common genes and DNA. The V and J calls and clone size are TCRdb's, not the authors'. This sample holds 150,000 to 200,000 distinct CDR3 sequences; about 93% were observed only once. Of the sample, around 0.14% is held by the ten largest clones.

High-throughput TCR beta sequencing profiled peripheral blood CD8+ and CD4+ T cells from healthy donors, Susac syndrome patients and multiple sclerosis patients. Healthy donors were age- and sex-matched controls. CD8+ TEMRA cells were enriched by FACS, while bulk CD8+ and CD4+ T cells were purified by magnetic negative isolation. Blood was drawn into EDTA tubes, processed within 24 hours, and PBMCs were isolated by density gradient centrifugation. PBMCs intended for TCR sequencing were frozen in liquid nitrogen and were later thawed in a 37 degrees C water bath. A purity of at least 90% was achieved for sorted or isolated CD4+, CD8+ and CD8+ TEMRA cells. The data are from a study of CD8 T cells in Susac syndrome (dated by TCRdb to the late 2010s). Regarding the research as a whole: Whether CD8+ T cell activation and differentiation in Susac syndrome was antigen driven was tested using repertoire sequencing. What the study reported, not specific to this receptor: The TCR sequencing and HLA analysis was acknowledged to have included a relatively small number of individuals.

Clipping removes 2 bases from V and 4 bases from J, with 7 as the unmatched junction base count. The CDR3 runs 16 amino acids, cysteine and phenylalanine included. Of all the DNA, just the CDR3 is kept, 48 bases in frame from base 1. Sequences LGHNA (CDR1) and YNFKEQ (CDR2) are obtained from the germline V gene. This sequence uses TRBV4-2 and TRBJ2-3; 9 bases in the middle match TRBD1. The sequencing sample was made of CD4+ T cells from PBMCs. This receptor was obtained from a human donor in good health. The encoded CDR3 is CASSQPTGGGADTQYF. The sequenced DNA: TGTGCCAGCAGCCAACCGACAGGGGGGGGAGCAGATACGCAGTATTTT.